Each of the 7 T cell receptor beta chains below was sequenced from the same sample in a study of blood T cell repertoires in COVID-19. The repertoire was sequenced with immunoSEQ multiplex PCR; TCRdb's copy has only in-frame clones and lacks some. The sample contains fewer than 120,000 clones, approximately 68% of which appear only once. Sequences were obtained from peripheral blood. The source is a woman aged 55-75 years with acute or convalescent COVID-19.

The V call is TRBV7-6, the J call TRBJ2-2; D uncertain. The V and J ends lost 5 bases and 4 bases respectively, with 14 bases between them. The CDR3 loop spans 15 amino acids. The germline CDR1 and CDR2 sequences are SGHVS and FNYEAQ. The CDR3 DNA follows: TGTGCCAGCAGCCCTACGGTGGTTGGCACCGGGGAGCTGTTTTTT. This codes for CASSPTVVGTGELFF.

This clone has only one observation. The rearrangement joins TRBV7-6 to TRBJ2-5; 11 nucleotides match TRBD2. This CDR3 has 17 residues. Germline lookup yields CDR1 SGHVS and CDR2 FNYEAQ. With 0 bases clipped from V and 4 bases from J, the junction kept 7 bases outside the gene matches. CDR3 sequence: CASSLAQLAGGRETQYF. The DNA of the CDR3 is TGTGCCAGCAGCTTAGCGCAGTTAGCGGGGGGGCGAGAGACCCAGTACTTC.

CDR3 nucleotide sequence: TGCGCCAGCAGTACCCGGGACAGAAAACAGAACACTGAAGCTTTCTTT. Its protein product is CASSTRDRKQNTEAFF. This chain connects TRBV23-1 to TRBJ1-1; 7 bases line up with TRBD1. TRBV23-1 is known as an ORF, though its function is uncertain. V lost 5 bases and J lost 1; bases outside the gene matches: 10. CDR3 length: 16 residues.

This clone was counted a single time. The chain is built from TRBV6-6 and TRBJ2-2; D perhaps matches TRBD1 (5 bases). The CDR3 is 13 residues long. Trimming removed 7 bases at V and 4 bases at J, with 10 bases between. Germline V gene sequence: CDR1 MNHNY, CDR2 SVGAGI (reference sequence). The CDR3 region is CASTEQGTGELFF. DNA for the CDR3: TGTGCCAGCACTGAGCAGGGCACCGGGGAGCTGTTTTTT.

J is TRBJ1-1 and V is TRBV3-1 (or the pseudogene TRBV3-2); TRBD1 matches 10 bases. CDR3 length equals 15 residues. Germline trimming cut 3 bases from V and 1 base from J; bases unmatched to any gene: 2. Germline values: CDR1 LGHDT, CDR2 YNNKEL (reference sequence). The CDR3 region has the DNA TGTGCCAGCAGCCACCGGGACAGGGGGAACACTGAAGCTTTCTTT. It specifies CASSHRDRGNTEAFF.

The gene calls are TRBV9 and TRBJ1-2; 8 bases fit TRBD1. Germline lookup yields CDR1 SGDLS and CDR2 YYNGEE. Losses at the gene ends were 3 bases for V and 8 bases for J; bases not matched to a gene: 6. The CDR3 extends over 13 amino acids. The CDR3 spells CASSADRDRGYTF. CDR3 bases: TGTGCCAGCAGCGCGGACAGGGACCGCGGCTACACCTTC.

The chain links TRBV6-6 to TRBJ1-1, with D perhaps TRBD1 (6 bases). The germline V and J ends were trimmed by 6 bases and 1 base, with 12 bases remaining between them. This CDR3 is built from 14 residues. CDR1 MNHNY and CDR2 SVGAGI come from the germline V gene (reference sequence). This CDR3 is CASRAGQTNTEAFF. Written as DNA, the CDR3 is TGTGCCAGCAGGGCCGGACAGACGAACACTGAAGCTTTCTTT.